This paragraph covers one T cell receptor (beta chain) sequence. Its cognate antigen is unknown. Treatment of the sample: roughly 11-day PBMC culture with coronavirus spike peptide pools or control peptides (ViraFEST assay). The authors cultured some 1.9 million PBMCs per well with 7.5 to 10 IU/ml IL-2 and approximately 10 ug/ml peptide pools. This sample is part of a study of vaccination and CD4 T cells after COVID-19. Cultured CD4+ T-cell DNA underwent Oncomine TCR Beta short-read sequencing. TCRdb recomputed calls from the PCR reads with MiXCR, one row per CDR3 protein. The repertoire holds about 20,000 distinct CDR3 sequences, with approximately 48% as singletons. Material: cultured CD4+ T cells from blood. This receptor was identified in a human donor with COVID-19.

CDR3 sequence: CASWPGQGYEQYF. The CDR3 bases are TGTGCCAGCTGGCCGGGACAGGGGTACGAGCAGTACTTC. The rearrangement links TRBV11-3 to TRBJ2-7, with TRBD1 matching 10 bases. Germline trimming cut 8 bases from V and 4 bases from J; bases unmatched to any gene: 5. The CDR3 covers 13 residues. CDR1 and CDR2 from the germline V gene are SGHNT and YENEEA.